The 5 T cell receptor beta chains below come from one sample, sequenced in a study of cytomegalovirus exposure and HLA in healthy donors. PCR involved 60 Vbeta and 13 Jbeta primers. The protocol was immunoSEQ multiplex PCR, while the TCRdb copy is restricted to in-frame clones and leaves out a portion. The sample lists just over 150,000 clones, roughly 80% occurring once. The sample comprised PBMCs. Every receptor here comes from a woman aged 25 to 39 in good health and CMV-seronegative.

This clone was seen a handful of times. The rearrangement links TRBV27 to TRBJ2-5; a possible D gene is TRBD1 (5 bases). In germline, CDR1 is MNHEY, CDR2 SMNVEV (reference sequence). The CDR3 spans 14 residues. Trimming took 0 bases from V and 5 from J, leaving 10 bases between them. The CDR3 reads CASSLSNWGETQYF. The CDR3 DNA is TGTGCCAGCAGTTTATCGAATTGGGGCGAGACCCAGTACTTC.

Comments on this clone: The junction departs from germline at one end; a sequencing error may be responsible. V gene TRBV7-7 combines with J gene TRBJ2-5, with D possibly matching TRBD1 (5 bases). Germline-derived CDR1 and CDR2 are SSHAT and FNYEAQ (reference sequence). The CDR3 has 14 residues. Here the CDR3 reads CASSLKTGGETQYF. The CDR3 nucleotides are TGTGCTAGCAGCTTAAAAACAGGCGGAGAGACCCAGTACTTC.

This clone was seen a single time. The J gene is TRBJ2-3, the V gene TRBV10-3; 10 nucleotides agree with TRBD1. The CDR3 totals 15 residues. Trimming removed 2 bases from V and 4 bases from J; junction bases left unmatched: 3. The V gene's germline CDR1 is ENHRY and CDR2 SYGVKD. CDR3 loop: CAISELGQGADTQYF. The CDR3 nucleotides read TGTGCCATCAGTGAGCTTGGACAGGGGGCAGATACGCAGTATTTT.

This chain joins TRBV6-5 and TRBJ2-7; 7 nucleotides agree with TRBD1. Germline CDR1 MNHEY, CDR2 SVGAGI. V lost 6 bases, J lost 3 bases, and 11 bases stayed unmatched. The length of the CDR3 is 15 residues. The CDR3 DNA reads TGTGCCAGCAGAGTTAGGGGACCAGGGGGCTACGAGCAGTACTTC. Protein product: CASRVRGPGGYEQYF.

This chain joins TRBV5-6 and TRBJ1-5; D call uncertain. The CDR3 has 15 amino acids. V shed 0 bases and J shed 5 bases, with 12 bases lying between them. Looked up from germline, CDR1 is SGHDT and CDR2 is YYEEEE. The CDR3 loop reads CASSLAGGRHQPQHF. The CDR3 nucleotides are TGTGCCAGCAGCTTGGCCGGAGGGAGACATCAGCCCCAGCATTTT.